The present T cell receptor (beta chain) was sequenced within a study of cytomegalovirus exposure and HLA in healthy donors. Data came from immunoSEQ multiplex PCR; TCRdb stores just in-frame clones and leaves some out. The sample has 150,000 to 200,000 clones, 85% seen once. Concerning this clone itself: Its specificity is unknown.

Germline V gene lookup returns CDR1 SQVTM and CDR2 ANQGSEA. The CDR3 is 12 amino acids. With 6 bases clipped from V and 9 bases from J, the junction kept 8 bases outside the gene matches. Whole-study findings and limits: In vitro work confirmed that a few CMV-associated chains recognize CMV antigens.

Specimen: PBMCs. The chain employs TRBV29-1 and TRBJ2-1, with 7 bases fitting TRBD2. The clonotype was recovered from a man younger than 35 in good health and CMV-seropositive. The DNA of the CDR3 is TGCAGCGTGAGGCCCGCGGGGGTTGAGCAGTTCTTC. Its protein is CSVRPAGVEQFF.